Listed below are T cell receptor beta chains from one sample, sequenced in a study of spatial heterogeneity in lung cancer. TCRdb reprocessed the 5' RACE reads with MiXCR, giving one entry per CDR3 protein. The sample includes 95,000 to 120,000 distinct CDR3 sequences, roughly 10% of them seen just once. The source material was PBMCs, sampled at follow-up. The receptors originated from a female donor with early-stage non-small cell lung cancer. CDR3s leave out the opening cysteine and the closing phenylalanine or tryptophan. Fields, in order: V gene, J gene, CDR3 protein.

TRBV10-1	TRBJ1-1	ASSERRNTEAF
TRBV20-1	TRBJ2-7	SARDLLQNYEQY
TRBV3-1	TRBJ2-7	ASSPPGRSYEQY
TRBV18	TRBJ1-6	ASSSILQGNSPLH
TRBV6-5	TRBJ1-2	ASSYGKGALNGYT
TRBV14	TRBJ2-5	ASSQEAQETQY
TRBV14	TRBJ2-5	ASSQDHNRETQY
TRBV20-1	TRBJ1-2	SASLVHSYGYT
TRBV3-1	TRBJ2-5	ASSQNPGRTQY
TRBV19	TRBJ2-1	ASTPGHLVPNNEQF
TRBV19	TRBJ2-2	ASTDRGASNTGELF
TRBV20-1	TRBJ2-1	SAAPGLAGSSNPFSYNEQF
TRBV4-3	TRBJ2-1	ASSPSGQGRNNEQF
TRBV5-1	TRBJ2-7	ASSFEDYSTYEQY
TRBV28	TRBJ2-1	ASSSPLAGVLDEQF
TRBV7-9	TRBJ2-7	ASSTRLAEYEQY
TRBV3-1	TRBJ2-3	ASSLAGARTDTQY